The clone carrying this T cell receptor beta chain was seen repeatedly, ten times or more. What it binds is not known. The data originate from a study of human T cells and chemical hapten exposure. Germline V gene data show CDR1 as SGHRS and CDR2 as YFSETQ. CDR3 size: 16 residues. V gave up 1 base and J gave up 0 bases, with 8 bases separating them. Time point reported: patch test 1, 2 weeks after DPC sensitization. Treatment meaning: therapeutic diphenylcyclopropenone sensitization with weekly scalp DPC. TCRdb reanalysed the RACE reads using MiXCR and keeps one entry per CDR3 protein. This sample has around 100,000 distinct CDR3 sequences, with 11% found just once. Findings of the study overall: Following DPC sensitization, TCRs present above 1 in 1000 frequency showed no change.

The specimen comprised whole blood, sampled in connection with sensitization to the hapten diphenylcyclopropenone (DPC). The chain is built from TRBV5-1 and TRBJ1-6; the D is unclear. The source is a woman between 40 and 50 years old with alopecia areata. Some clones in this sample may be carry-over from other donors' samples. This chain's CDR3 is CASSLSGSSYNSPLHF. CDR3 DNA sequence: TGCGCCAGCAGCTTGTCGGGGAGCTCCTATAATTCACCCCTCCACTTT.